This T cell receptor (beta chain) was identified during a study of T cells in Graves' hyperthyroidism and ophthalmopathy. The overall study: The initial diagnosis was the point when peripheral blood was collected, ahead of any treatment.

Using RNA transcripts as the source, TCR beta CDR3 regions were amplified. HTBI primers were used for first-round RT-PCR of the TCR CDR3. One entry per CDR3 protein, called by TCRdb with MiXCR from the multiplex PCR reads. The data hold a few hundred thousand distinct CDR3 sequences, with more than 13% observed a single time. In germline, CDR1 is SQVTM, CDR2 ANQGSEA. Trimming took off 4 bases at V and 6 bases at J, with 12 bases between the two ends. The CDR3 has 12 amino acids. The source of the PBMCs was less than 12 ml of fresh peripheral blood. The TCR was taken from a woman aged 25 to 39 with Graves' hyperthyroidism. Sequencing was performed on blood. The rearrangement links TRBV29-1 to TRBJ1-1, with D maybe TRBD1 (6 bases). The CDR3 loop is CSVAGEYPEAFF. CDR3 DNA sequence: TGCAGCGTTGCAGGGGAGTACCCTGAAGCTTTCTTT.